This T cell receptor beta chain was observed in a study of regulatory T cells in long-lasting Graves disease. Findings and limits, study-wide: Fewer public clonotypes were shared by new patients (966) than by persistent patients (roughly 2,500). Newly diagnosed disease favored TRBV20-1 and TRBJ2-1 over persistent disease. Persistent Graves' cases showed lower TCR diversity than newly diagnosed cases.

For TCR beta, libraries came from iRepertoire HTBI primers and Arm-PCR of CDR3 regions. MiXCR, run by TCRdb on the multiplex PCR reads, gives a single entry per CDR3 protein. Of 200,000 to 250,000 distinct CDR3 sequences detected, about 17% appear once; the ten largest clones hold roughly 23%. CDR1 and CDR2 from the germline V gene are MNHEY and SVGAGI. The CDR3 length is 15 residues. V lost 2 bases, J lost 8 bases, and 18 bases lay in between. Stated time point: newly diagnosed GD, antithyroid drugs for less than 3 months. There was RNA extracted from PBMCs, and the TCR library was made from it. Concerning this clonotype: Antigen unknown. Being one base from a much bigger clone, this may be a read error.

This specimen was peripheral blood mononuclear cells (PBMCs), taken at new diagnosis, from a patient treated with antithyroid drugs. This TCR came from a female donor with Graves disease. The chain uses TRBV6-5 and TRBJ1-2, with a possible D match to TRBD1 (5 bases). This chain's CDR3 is CASSYLGGDRGGYTF. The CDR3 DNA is TGTGCCAGCAGTTACCTCGGGGGTGATAGAGGGGGCTACACCTTC.